One and the same sample provided the 2 T cell receptor beta chains below, sequenced in a study of T-cell memory formation after mild COVID-19. One entry per CDR3 protein, called by TCRdb with MiXCR from the 5' RACE reads. The sample has roughly 190,000 distinct CDR3 sequences, 8% to 11% seen once. The sequenced sample consisted of PBMCs or a T cell subset sorted from them (not recorded which). Receptors were obtained from a young man who had mild COVID-19 (a few samples of this study predate the infection). Cell type and time point are not known.

The V and J genes are TRBV12-3 or TRBV12-4 and TRBJ2-5, with D unclear. Trimming removed 6 bases from V and 5 bases from J, with 13 bases in between. The CDR3 has 13 residues. The DNA for the CDR3 is TGTGCCAGCAGGGCGACCGGCCGGGAGACCCAGTACTTC. Translated: CASRATGRETQYF.

The table lists this clonotype with a few counts. The conserved closing phenylalanine or tryptophan is absent in this CDR3, likely reflecting a read error. This chain joins TRBV2 and TRBJ2-5; D is possibly TRBD2 (5 bases). V dropped 6 bases and J dropped 0 bases, with 5 bases sitting between them. CDR3 length equals 12 residues. Germline V gene sequence: CDR1 SNHLY, CDR2 FYNNEI. This CDR3 reads CASRGDQETQYS. For the CDR3, the DNA is TGTGCCAGCAGGGGAGACCAAGAGACCCAGTACTCT.